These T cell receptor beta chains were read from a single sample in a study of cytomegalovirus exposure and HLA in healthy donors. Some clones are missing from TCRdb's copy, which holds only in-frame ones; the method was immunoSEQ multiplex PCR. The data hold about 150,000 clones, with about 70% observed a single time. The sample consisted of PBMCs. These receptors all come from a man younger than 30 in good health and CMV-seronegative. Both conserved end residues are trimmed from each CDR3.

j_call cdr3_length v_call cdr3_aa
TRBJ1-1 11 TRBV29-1 SVLFREGTEAF
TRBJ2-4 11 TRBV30 AWRREAKNIQY
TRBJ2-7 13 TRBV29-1 SVCRDRGPGYEQY
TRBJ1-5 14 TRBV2 ASDRGTGGGGPPQH
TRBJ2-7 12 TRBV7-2 ASSSWTGPIEQY
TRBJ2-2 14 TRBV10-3 AISESGSANTGELF
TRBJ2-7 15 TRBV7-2 ASSFSRGGPLSYEQY
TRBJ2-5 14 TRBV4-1 ASSQDGGDRAETQY
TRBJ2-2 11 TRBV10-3 AIRAGLGGELF
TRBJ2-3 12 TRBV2 ASTEGRATDTQY
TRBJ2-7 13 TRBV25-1 ASSNQYLASSEQY
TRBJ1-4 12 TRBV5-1 ASSLGQGGEKLF
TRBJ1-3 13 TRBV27 ASSSHRASGNTIY
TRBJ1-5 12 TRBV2 ASSEAVRDQPQH
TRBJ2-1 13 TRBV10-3 AITLAGGQVNEQF
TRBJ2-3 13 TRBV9 ASSVAGGTTGTQY
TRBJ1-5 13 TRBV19 ASRAGTGSFQPQH
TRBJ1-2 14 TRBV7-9 ASSPPGQLINYGYT
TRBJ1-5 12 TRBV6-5 ASSYGQGLQPQH
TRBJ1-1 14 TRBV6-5 ASSYFGQGARTEAF
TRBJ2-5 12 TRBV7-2 ASRLAGGGETQY
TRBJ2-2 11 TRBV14 ASTSRLEGELF
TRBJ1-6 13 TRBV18 ASSPGTGLNSPLH